The 5 T cell receptor beta chains presented below share a single source sample, sequenced in a study of OX40 agonist ivuxolimab in advanced cancers. Clones were read by immunoSEQ multiplex PCR, and TCRdb kept only the in-frame ones, dropping some. The table shows roughly 63,000 clones, with about 86% occurring only once. The source material was CD4+ or CD8+ T cells sorted from blood, sampled in a trial of the OX40 agonist ivuxolimab. These receptors all stem from an adult with an advanced solid tumor such as melanoma, head and neck, liver or kidney cancer.

The chain employs TRBV25-1 and TRBJ2-7, with D possibly TRBD1 on 6 matching bases. Germline V gene lookup returns CDR1 MGHDK and CDR2 SYGVNS. The ends were cut back, 3 bases at V and 6 bases at J, with 18 bases in the middle. CDR3 length: 15 amino acids. Written as DNA, the CDR3 is TGTGCCAGCAGTGAGGTTCCGGGACATAAGGGCGAGCAGTACTTC. Its translation: CASSEVPGHKGEQYF.

The rearrangement links TRBV6-1 to TRBJ2-3; D remains ambiguous. Germline CDR1 MNHNS, CDR2 SASEGT. Trimming took 3 bases from V and 6 from J, leaving 10 bases between them. The CDR3 consists of 13 residues. As DNA, the CDR3 is TGTGCCAGCAGTGACAAATTTTTGGATACGCAGTATTTT. This sequence encodes CASSDKFLDTQYF.

The chain carries TRBV5-1 and TRBJ2-1; 11 bases are shared with TRBD2. CDR1 and CDR2 (germline): SGHRS, YFSETQ. J was trimmed by 6 bases and V by 0 bases; bases with no gene match: 5. The CDR3 consists of 16 residues. The CDR3 coding sequence is TGCGCCAGCAGCTTGGTATATAGCGGGGGGGCCAATGAGCAGTTCTTC. Protein product: CASSLVYSGGANEQFF.

This chain joins TRBV28 and TRBJ2-7; TRBD1 agrees at 7 bases. The length of the CDR3 is 15 residues. V lost 6 bases to trimming and J lost 4 bases; unmatched junction nucleotides: 12. Germline V CDR1 and CDR2: MDHEN, SYDVKM. CDR3 region: CASSQPGTVLYEQYF. The CDR3, as DNA: TGTGCCAGCAGCCAACCCGGGACAGTGTTATACGAGCAGTACTTC.

This clone appeared once. This chain connects TRBV7-2 to TRBJ2-5; TRBD2 might be the D (7 bases). Trimming stripped 2 bases from V and 7 bases from J, with 20 bases between. Germline loops: CDR1 SGHTA, CDR2 FQGNSA. The CDR3 contains 16 residues. The CDR3 loop is CASSLLGRGAEGTQYF. For the CDR3, the DNA is TGTGCCAGCAGCTTACTGGGACGGGGGGCCGAGGGGACCCAGTACTTC.